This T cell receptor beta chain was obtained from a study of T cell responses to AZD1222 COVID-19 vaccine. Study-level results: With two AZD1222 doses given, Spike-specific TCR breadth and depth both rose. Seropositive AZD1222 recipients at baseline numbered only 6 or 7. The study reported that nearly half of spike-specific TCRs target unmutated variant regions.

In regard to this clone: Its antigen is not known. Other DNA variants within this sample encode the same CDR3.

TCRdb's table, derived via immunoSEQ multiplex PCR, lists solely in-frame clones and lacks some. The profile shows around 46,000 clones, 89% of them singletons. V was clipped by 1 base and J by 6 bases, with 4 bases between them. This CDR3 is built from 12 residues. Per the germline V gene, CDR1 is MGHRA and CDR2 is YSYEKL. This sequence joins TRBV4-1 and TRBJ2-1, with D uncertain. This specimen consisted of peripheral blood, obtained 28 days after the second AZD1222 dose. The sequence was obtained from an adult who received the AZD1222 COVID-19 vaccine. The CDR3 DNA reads TGCGCCAGCAGCCAAGGAGGCAATGAGCAGTTCTTC. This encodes CASSQGGNEQFF.